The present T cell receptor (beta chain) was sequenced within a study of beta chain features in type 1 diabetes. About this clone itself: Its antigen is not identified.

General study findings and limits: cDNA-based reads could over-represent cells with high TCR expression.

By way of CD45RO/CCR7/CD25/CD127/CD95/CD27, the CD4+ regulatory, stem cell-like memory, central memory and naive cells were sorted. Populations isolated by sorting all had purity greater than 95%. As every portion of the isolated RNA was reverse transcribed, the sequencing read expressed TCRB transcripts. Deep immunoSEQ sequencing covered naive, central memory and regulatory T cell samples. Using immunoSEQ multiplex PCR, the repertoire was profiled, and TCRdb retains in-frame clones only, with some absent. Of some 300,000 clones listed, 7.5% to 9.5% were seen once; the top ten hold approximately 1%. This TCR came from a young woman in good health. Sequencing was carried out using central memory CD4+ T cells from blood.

CDR3 region: CASSRDREGEAFF. As DNA, the CDR3 is TGTGCCAGCAGCCGGGACAGGGAGGGAGAAGCTTTCTTT. The chain has TRBV7-6 and TRBJ1-1, with 9 bases fitting TRBD1. V gave up 5 bases and J gave up 8 bases; unmatched junction bases: 6. The CDR3 is made up of 13 amino acids. Germline CDR1 reads SGHVS; CDR2 reads FNYEAQ.